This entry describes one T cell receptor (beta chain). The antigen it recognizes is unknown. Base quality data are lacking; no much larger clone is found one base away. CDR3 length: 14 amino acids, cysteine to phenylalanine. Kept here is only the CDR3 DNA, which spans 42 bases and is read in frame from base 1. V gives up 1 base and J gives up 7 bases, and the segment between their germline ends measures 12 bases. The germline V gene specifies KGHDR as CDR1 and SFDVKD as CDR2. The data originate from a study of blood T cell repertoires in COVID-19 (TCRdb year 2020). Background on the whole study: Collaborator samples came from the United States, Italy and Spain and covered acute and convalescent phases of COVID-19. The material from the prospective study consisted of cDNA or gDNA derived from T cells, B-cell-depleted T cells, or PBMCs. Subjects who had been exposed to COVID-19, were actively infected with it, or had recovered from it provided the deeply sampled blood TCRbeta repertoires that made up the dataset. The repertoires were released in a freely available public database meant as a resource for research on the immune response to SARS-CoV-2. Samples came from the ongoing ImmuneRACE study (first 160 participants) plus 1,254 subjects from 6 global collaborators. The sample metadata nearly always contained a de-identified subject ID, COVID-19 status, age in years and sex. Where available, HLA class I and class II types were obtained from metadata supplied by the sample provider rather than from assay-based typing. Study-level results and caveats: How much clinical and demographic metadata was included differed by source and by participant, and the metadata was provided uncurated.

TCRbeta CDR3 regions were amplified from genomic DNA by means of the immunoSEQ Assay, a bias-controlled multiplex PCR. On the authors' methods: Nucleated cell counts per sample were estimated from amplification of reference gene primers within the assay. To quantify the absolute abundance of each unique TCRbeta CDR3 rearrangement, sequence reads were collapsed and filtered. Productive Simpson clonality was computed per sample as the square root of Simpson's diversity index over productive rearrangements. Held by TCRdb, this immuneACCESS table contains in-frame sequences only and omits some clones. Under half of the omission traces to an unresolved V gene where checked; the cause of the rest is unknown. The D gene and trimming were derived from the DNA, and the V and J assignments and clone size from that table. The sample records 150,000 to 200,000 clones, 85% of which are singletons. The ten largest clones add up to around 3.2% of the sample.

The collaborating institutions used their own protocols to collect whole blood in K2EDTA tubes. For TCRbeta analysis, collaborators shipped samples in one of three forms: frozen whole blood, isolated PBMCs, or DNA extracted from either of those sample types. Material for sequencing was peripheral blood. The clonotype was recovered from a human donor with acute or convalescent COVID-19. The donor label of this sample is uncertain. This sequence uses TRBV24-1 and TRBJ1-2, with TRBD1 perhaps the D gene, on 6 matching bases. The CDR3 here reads CATSDLNRASGYTF. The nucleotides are TGTGCCACCAGTGATTTAAACAGGGCAAGTGGCTACACCTTC.